This T cell receptor beta chain emerged from a study of blood T cell repertoires in COVID-19. For the study at large: PBMCs, B-cell-depleted T cells, or T cells provided the cDNA or gDNA that made up the material.

Germline CDR1 reads SGHRS; CDR2 reads YFSETQ. The CDR3 sequence is 13 residues long. V lost 4 bases, J lost 7 bases, and 14 bases lay in between. Profiled with immunoSEQ multiplex PCR; TCRdb holds only in-frame clones, not every one. In the table there are fewer than 300,000 clones, approximately 84% of which are singletons. Only a few counts were recorded for this clone. The chain employs TRBV5-1 and TRBJ1-1, with a tentative D call TRBD1 (6 bases). The sequencing sample was made of peripheral blood. This clonotype was obtained from a human donor with COVID-19, enrolled during active disease. The donor label of this sample is uncertain. The CDR3 region is CASSLGQTLEAFF. CDR3 nucleotides: TGCGCCAGCAGCCTAGGACAGACTCTTGAAGCTTTCTTT.